These 27 T cell receptor beta chains were all obtained from the same sample, sequenced in a study of T cells in Graves' hyperthyroidism and ophthalmopathy. Amplification of TCR beta CDR3 regions used RNA as the template. The TCR CDR3 first-round RT-PCR relied on the HTBI primer set. TCRdb itself ran the multiplex PCR reads through MiXCR, one entry per CDR3 protein. The profile shows about 640,000 distinct CDR3 sequences, 45% of them singletons. The sequenced material came from peripheral blood or thyroid tissue (not recorded which). These receptors came from an adult man with Graves' disease, either hyperthyroidism or ophthalmopathy (not recorded which).

This rearrangement joins TRBV29-1 to TRBJ1-2; 7 nucleotides agree with TRBD1. V trimming: 6 bases; J trimming: 6 bases; junction bases outside the gene matches: 10. The length of the CDR3 is 13 residues. The germline gives CDR1 SQVTM, CDR2 ANQGSEA. The CDR3 coding sequence is TGCAGCGTGATCCCCGACAGGGTCGATGGCTACACCTTC. Translating it yields CSVIPDRVDGYTF. Together with reference TRBV29-1 and TRBJ1-2, the CDR3 gives the full variable domain: SAVISQKPSRDICQRGTSLTIQCQVDSQVTMMFWYRQQPGQSLTLIATANQGSEATYESGFVIDKFPISRPNLTFSTLTVSNMSPEDSSIYLCSVIPDRVDGYTFGSGTRLTVV.

This clonotype was seen only a few times. CDR3 in DNA: TGTGCCAGCAGTCACAGCTGGGGGATTGATGAAAAACTGTTTTTT. Translating it yields CASSHSWGIDEKLFF. The rearrangement joins TRBV12-3 or TRBV12-4 to TRBJ1-4, with D tentatively TRBD1 (5 bases). Trimming took 5 bases from V and 6 from J, leaving 16 bases between them. This CDR3 has 15 amino acids.

This chain joins TRBV7-9 and TRBJ1-2; 7 bases match TRBD1. Germline CDR1 is SEHNR and CDR2 is FQNEAQ (reference sequence). This CDR3 contains 15 residues. Losses at the gene ends were 4 bases for V and 2 bases for J; bases not matched to a gene: 7. CDR3 loop: CASSSPGTANYGYTF. The CDR3 bases are TGTGCCAGCAGCTCTCCAGGGACAGCGAACTATGGCTACACCTTC.

This clonotype was detected once. The chain has TRBV10-3 and TRBJ1-2; D not resolved. Trimming removed 10 bases at V and 6 bases at J, with 21 bases between. The germline gives CDR1 ENHRY, CDR2 SYGVKD. The CDR3 covers 14 residues. The CDR3 nucleotides read TGTGCCACTATCCATTTCGGGAAGGGCGATGGCTACACCTTC. It codes for CATIHFGKGDGYTF.

The CDR3 is CASRWGSNQPQHF. The DNA for the CDR3 is TGTGCCAGCAGATGGGGGAGCAATCAGCCCCAGCATTTT. This chain joins TRBV12-3 or TRBV12-4 and TRBJ1-5; tentative D call: TRBD1 (5 bases). CDR3 length equals 13 residues. With 6 bases removed from V and 1 base from J, the gap between germline ends came to 7 bases.

The sample holds many counts of this clonotype. The gene calls are TRBV12-3 or TRBV12-4 and TRBJ1-6, with 7 nucleotides matching TRBD1. The ends lost 5 bases at V and 9 bases at J; junction bases unmatched: 10. This CDR3 is 15 amino acids long. DNA for the CDR3: TGTGCCAGCAGTGCAACCGGGACAGAGGGTTCACCCCTCCACTTT. It is translated as CASSATGTEGSPLHF.

This clonotype appeared a few times. This may arise from a read error, as a much more abundant clone is one base away. The chain combines TRBV10-3 with TRBJ2-7, with 8 bases identical to TRBD1. CDR1 and CDR2 (germline): ENHRY, SYGVKD. J gave up 2 bases and V 1 base, and 4 bases lay outside the gene matches. The CDR3 length is 15 residues. The DNA of the CDR3 is TGTGCCATCAGTGAGTACAGGGGGGCAGCCTACGAGCAGTACTTC. Translating it yields CAISEYRGAAYEQYF.

This rearrangement joins TRBV9 to TRBJ1-3; D unresolved. Looked up from germline, CDR1 is SGDLS and CDR2 is YYNGEE. The germline V and J ends were trimmed by 0 bases and 0 bases, with 10 bases remaining between them. The CDR3 runs to 16 residues. The CDR3 bases are TGTGCCAGCAGCGTAGCTGGAGCTTACTCTGGAAACACCATATATTTT. Amino acids: CASSVAGAYSGNTIYF.

The rearrangement uses TRBV24-1 and TRBJ1-2; weak D call: TRBD1 (6 bases). The CDR3 length is 15 residues. Trimming removed 5 bases at V and 0 bases at J, with 12 bases between. Germline assignment: CDR1 KGHDR and CDR2 SFDVKD. The CDR3 DNA reads TGTGCCACCAGTGGAACGACAGGCACTAACTATGGCTACACCTTC. Protein product: CATSGTTGTNYGYTF.

The chain carries TRBV4-1 and TRBJ1-4; D possibly corresponds to TRBD1 (6 bases). V was shortened by 0 bases and J by 7 bases, with 12 bases between the two germline ends. CDR3 length equals 15 residues. CDR1 is MGHRA and CDR2 is YSYEKL in the germline V gene. The CDR3 here is CASSQDQGQSEKLFF. In DNA form, the CDR3 reads TGCGCCAGCAGCCAAGATCAAGGACAGAGTGAAAAACTGTTTTTT.

This clonotype was recorded many times. V gene TRBV7-9 combines with J gene TRBJ1-2, with D perhaps matching TRBD1 (6 bases). V was cut by 1 base and J by 3 bases, with 9 bases left in between. Germline lookup yields CDR1 SEHNR and CDR2 FQNEAQ (reference sequence). The CDR3 has 14 amino acids. CDR3 coding DNA: TGTGCCAGCAGCTTAGTTCAGGGGCACTATGGCTACACCTTC. It is translated as CASSLVQGHYGYTF.

In this sample, this clonotype turned up many times. The rearrangement uses TRBV7-8 and TRBJ1-4, with D unresolved. Trimming stripped 1 base from V and 0 bases from J, with 9 bases between. The CDR3 consists of 16 residues. In germline, CDR1 is SGHVS, CDR2 FQNEAQ. CDR3 nucleotide sequence: TGTGCCAGCAGCTTAGTAGTGCCAACAACTAATGAAAAACTGTTTTTT. Amino acids: CASSLVVPTTNEKLFF.

This rearrangement joins TRBV7-9 to TRBJ1-5; 8 bases are a match to TRBD1. In germline, CDR1 is SEHNR, CDR2 FQNEAQ (reference sequence). The CDR3 loop spans 14 amino acids. After removal of 3 bases from V and 10 bases from J, the junction contained 8 bases not matched to a gene. The CDR3 spells CASSFTGQGNPQHF. The CDR3 DNA reads TGTGCCAGCAGCTTCACAGGACAGGGTAATCCCCAGCATTTT.

With regard to this clonotype: A read error is likely, as this CDR3 ends without the conserved phenylalanine or tryptophan. Because the CDR3's place on the DNA is in doubt, the DNA is left out and the CDR3 is given as listed by TCRdb. This chain connects TRBV20-1 to TRBJ2-2; the table's D call TRBD1 went unverified against the DNA. Termini included, the CDR3 measures 14 amino acids. Germline CDR1 DFQATT, CDR2 SNEGSKA (reference sequence). CDR3 protein: CSAATGGNTGELVL.

This rearrangement joins TRBV6-2 or TRBV6-3 to TRBJ2-5; D is unclear. Germline V gene sequence: CDR1 MNHEY, CDR2 SVGEGT. CDR3 size: 14 residues. V dropped 0 bases and J dropped 1 base, with 6 bases sitting between them. The DNA for the CDR3 is TGTGCCAGCAGTTACTCGAACTTCCAAGAGACCCAGTACTTC. Protein: CASSYSNFQETQYF.

As for this clonotype: One end of the junction is discordant with germline, which a read error may explain. The CDR3 spells CASGVVQGGTGELFF. The CDR3 coding sequence is TGTGCCAGCGGCGTTGTCCAGGGAGGCACCGGGGAGCTGTTTTTT. The V and J genes are TRBV9 and TRBJ2-2, with D perhaps matching TRBD2 (6 bases). This CDR3 comprises 15 residues. Germline V gene sequence: CDR1 SGDLS, CDR2 YYNGEE. The full variable domain, its missing parts supplied by reference TRBV9 and TRBJ2-2, is DSGVTQTPKHLITATGQRVTLRCSPRSGDLSVYWYQQSLDQGLQFLIQYYNGEERAKGNILERFSAQQFPDLHSELNLSSLELGDSALYFCASGVVQGGTGELFFGEGSRLTVL.

This clonotype was counted many times. The chain combines TRBV2 with TRBJ1-1, with a possible D match to TRBD1 (5 bases). This CDR3 has 15 amino acids. From germline, CDR1 is SNHLY and CDR2 FYNNEI. Trimming cost V 5 bases and J 1 base, with 14 bases left between them. CDR3 in amino acids: CASSITDTRNTEAFF. CDR3 bases: TGTGCCAGCAGTATCACGGACACGCGGAACACTGAAGCTTTCTTT. The whole variable domain, remainder taken from reference TRBV2 and TRBJ1-1, is EPEVTQTPSHQVTQMGQEVILRCVPISNHLYFYWYRQILGQKVEFLVSFYNNEISEKSEIFDDQFSVERPDGSNFTLKIRSTKLEDSAMYFCASSITDTRNTEAFFGQGTRLTVV.

Worth noting for this clonotype: No conserved phenylalanine or tryptophan ends this CDR3, so it is likely a read error. This chain connects TRBV7-8 to TRBJ2-5; TRBD2 agrees at 11 bases. The V segment lost 5 bases and the J segment 2 bases; nucleotides outside the gene matches: 7. This CDR3 region has 16 residues. Germline V gene lookup returns CDR1 SGHVS and CDR2 FQNEAQ. The DNA of the CDR3 is TGTGCCAGCAGCCACCTAGCGGGAGGTCAACAAGAGACCCAGTACCTC. Its translation: CASSHLAGGQQETQYL.

This clonotype has more than one count but fewer than ten. The chain has TRBV7-9 and TRBJ2-7; 7 bases are a match to TRBD2. V was pared by 5 bases and J by 6 bases, with 13 bases of the junction left unmatched. Looked up from germline, CDR1 is SEHNR and CDR2 is FQNEAQ (reference sequence). The CDR3 is made up of 15 amino acids. For the CDR3, the DNA is TGTGCCAGCAGCCAAGGACCGGGGGACTACTCCGAGCAGTACTTC. It yields the protein CASSQGPGDYSEQYF.

The chain links TRBV2 to TRBJ1-1; no reliable D call. V dropped 6 bases and J dropped 4 bases, with 9 bases sitting between them. The germline gives CDR1 SNHLY, CDR2 FYNNEI. The length of the CDR3 is 12 residues. Written as DNA, the CDR3 is TGTGCCAGCAGAAATTTCGGCACTGAAGCTTTCTTT. It specifies CASRNFGTEAFF.

This chain connects TRBV15 to TRBJ2-5, with D maybe TRBD2 (5 bases). This CDR3 comprises 15 residues. Germline assignment: CDR1 LNHNV and CDR2 YYDKDF (reference sequence). V shed 3 bases and J shed 5 bases, with 16 bases lying between them. The CDR3 loop is CATSSPRGFGETQYF. Written as DNA, the CDR3 is TGTGCCACCAGCAGCCCGAGAGGGTTCGGGGAGACCCAGTACTTC.

The chain has TRBV29-1 and TRBJ1-5; 12 positions agree with TRBD1. The CDR3 sequence is 18 residues long. CDR1 is SQVTM and CDR2 is ANQGSEA in the germline V gene. In DNA, the CDR3 is TGCAGTACTGGGACAGGGGGCGCGGAACAGGCTAGCAATCAGCCCCAGCATTTT. Translating gives CSTGTGGAEQASNQPQHF.

V gene TRBV25-1 combines with J gene TRBJ1-6; a possible D gene is TRBD1 (6 bases). Germline CDR1 MGHDK, CDR2 SYGVNS. Trimming pared 6 bases from V and 8 bases from J, leaving 20 bases between. The CDR3 is 16 amino acids. The CDR3 protein is CASSLWGRQVDSPLHF. The CDR3 DNA reads as TGTGCCAGCAGCCTATGGGGGAGACAGGTTGATTCACCCCTCCACTTT.

V is TRBV12-3 or TRBV12-4 and J is TRBJ1-3; a possible D gene is TRBD1 (6 bases). V lost 6 bases to trimming and J lost 5 bases, with 8 bases between them. CDR3 size: 12 residues. The CDR3 DNA follows: TGTGCCAGCAGCTGGGACAGAAACACCATATATTTT. It encodes CASSWDRNTIYF.

This clonotype was counted a few times. The chain is built from TRBV7-9 and TRBJ2-2; D may be TRBD1 (5 bases). CDR1 and CDR2 (germline): SEHNR, FQNEAQ (reference sequence). The V gene lost 6 bases and the J gene lost 6 bases, with 14 bases spanning the gap. The length of the CDR3 is 14 residues. The DNA for the CDR3 is TGTGCCAGCAGGCAGGGATTTGTCCCCGGGGAGCTGTTTTTT. Residues: CASRQGFVPGELFF.

As concerns this clonotype: Being one base from a much bigger clone, this may be a read error. The V and J genes are TRBV6-4 and TRBJ1-5; 8 nucleotides align to TRBD1. In germline, CDR1 is MRHNA, CDR2 SNTAGT. The CDR3 runs to 19 residues. J lost 0 bases, V lost 2 bases, and 12 bases had no gene match. CDR3 region: CASSDLGQGHTCSNQPQHF. CDR3 nucleotide sequence: TGTGCCAGCAGTGACCTAGGACAGGGCCATACCTGTAGCAATCAGCCCCAGCATTTT.

In its sample, this clonotype was seen once. This chain joins TRBV24-1 and TRBJ2-7, with TRBD1 matching over 8 bases. The J call is in doubt because the DNA end fits TRBJ2-5 better. CDR3 length equals 14 residues. Germline V lookup: CDR1 KGHDR, CDR2 SFDVKD. Written as DNA, the CDR3 is TGTGCCACCAGTGATTACAGGGGGCAAGAGACCCAGTACTTC. Protein: CATSDYRGQETQYF.